This is a list of T cell receptor beta chains from one sample in a study of T cell changes during pregnancy in multiple sclerosis. The data were produced by immunoSEQ multiplex PCR, yet TCRdb's version contains in-frame clones alone and is incomplete. The sample consists of some 54,000 clones, just over 90% of them appearing once. The specimen was peripheral blood, collected after pregnancy. The receptors stem from a female donor with multiple sclerosis, enrolled in a pregnancy study. Each CDR3 is given with its conserved first and last residue. Fields, in order: clone size, J gene, D gene, V gene, CDR3 protein, CDR3 DNA. A D gene is named only where the DNA matches it firmly. Clone size appears in some rows only: once, few, many, or a class for an expanded clone.

size: once
J: TRBJ1-1
D: .
V: TRBV27
CDR3: CASSLMWDTRGDTEAFF
DNA: TGTGCCAGCAGTTTAATGTGGGACACCCGGGGGGACACTGAAGCTTTCTTT

size: .
J: TRBJ1-4
D: TRBD1
V: TRBV15
CDR3: CATSRLQGTNEKLFF
DNA: TGTGCCACCAGCAGATTACAGGGGACTAATGAAAAACTGTTTTTT

size: .
J: TRBJ2-1
D: .
V: TRBV9
CDR3: CASSPGGQWQFF
DNA: TGTGCCAGCAGCCCAGGGGGGCAGTGGCAGTTCTTC

size: .
J: TRBJ1-2
D: .
V: TRBV5-4
CDR3: CASSPPDSDNYGYTF
DNA: TGTGCCAGCAGCCCTCCCGACAGCGATAACTATGGCTACACCTTC

size: .
J: TRBJ2-1
D: .
V: TRBV7-5
CDR3: CARSTWTSGRAYNEQFF
DNA: TGTGCCAGAAGCACTTGGACTAGCGGGAGGGCCTACAATGAGCAGTTCTTC

size: .
J: TRBJ2-7
D: TRBD2
V: TRBV16
CDR3: CASSQLAGKYEQYF
DNA: TGTGCCAGCAGCCAGCTAGCGGGAAAGTACGAGCAGTACTTC

size: .
J: TRBJ2-5
D: .
V: TRBV5-1
CDR3: CASGRTGETQYF
DNA: TGCGCCAGCGGGAGAACGGGGGAGACCCAGTACTTC

size: .
J: TRBJ2-7
D: .
V: TRBV27
CDR3: CASSFREGYEQYF
DNA: TGTGCCAGCAGTTTCAGGGAAGGCTACGAGCAGTACTTC

size: .
J: TRBJ1-5
D: TRBD1
V: TRBV18
CDR3: CASSATGGQPQHF
DNA: TGTGCCAGCTCAGCGACAGGGGGCCAGCCCCAGCATTTT

size: .
J: TRBJ2-5
D: TRBD2
V: TRBV29-1
CDR3: CSVGLAGVQETQYF
DNA: TGCAGCGTTGGGCTAGCGGGAGTTCAAGAGACCCAGTACTTC

size: .
J: TRBJ2-7
D: .
V: TRBV6-5
CDR3: CASSYLGPPYEQYF
DNA: TGTGCCAGCAGCTATCTGGGGCCTCCCTACGAGCAGTACTTC

size: once
J: TRBJ2-2
D: .
V: TRBV6-5
CDR3: CASNAAGLNTGELFF
DNA: TGTGCCAGCAATGCTGCGGGACTCAACACCGGGGAGCTGTTTTTT

size: .
J: TRBJ2-4
D: TRBD1
V: TRBV9
CDR3: CASSVDQQGAGNIQYF
DNA: TGTGCCAGCAGCGTAGATCAACAGGGGGCGGGAAACATTCAGTACTTC

size: .
J: TRBJ2-1
D: TRBD2
V: TRBV7-9
CDR3: CASSKHRLATYNEQFF
DNA: TGTGCCAGCAGCAAGCACAGACTAGCGACTTACAATGAGCAGTTCTTC

size: .
J: TRBJ2-1
D: .
V: TRBV5-1
CDR3: CASKPQGSEQFF
DNA: TGCGCCAGCAAACCCCAGGGTTCGGAGCAGTTCTTC

size: .
J: TRBJ2-1
D: TRBD2
V: TRBV30
CDR3: CAWSTPGLANREQFF
DNA: TGTGCCTGGAGTACACCGGGACTAGCGAACCGTGAGCAGTTCTTC

size: .
J: TRBJ2-7
D: TRBD1
V: TRBV7-2
CDR3: CASSLYFHRGASSYEQYF
DNA: TGTGCCAGCAGCTTGTATTTCCACAGGGGCGCTAGCTCCTACGAGCAGTACTTC

size: .
J: TRBJ2-7
D: TRBD2
V: TRBV7-3
CDR3: CASSPSGKEGYEQYF
DNA: TGTGCCAGCAGCCCAAGCGGGAAAGAAGGTTACGAGCAGTACTTC

size: .
J: TRBJ1-1
D: .
V: TRBV19
CDR3: CASSMAPGLGTEAFF
DNA: TGTGCCAGTAGTATGGCCCCAGGGCTCGGCACTGAAGCTTTCTTT

size: .
J: TRBJ2-5
D: TRBD1
V: TRBV11-1
CDR3: CASSLDRGRETQYF
DNA: TGTGCCAGCAGCCTGGACAGGGGGCGAGAGACCCAGTACTTC

size: .
J: TRBJ2-5
D: TRBD1
V: TRBV7-9
CDR3: CASSLHSSGQGKTQYF
DNA: TGTGCCAGCAGCCTTCATTCCTCGGGACAGGGCAAAACCCAGTACTTC

size: .
J: TRBJ2-1
D: TRBD2
V: TRBV5-1
CDR3: CASSPGAGLAGEGEQFF
DNA: TGCGCCAGCAGCCCGGGGGCTGGACTAGCGGGAGAGGGTGAGCAGTTCTTC

size: .
J: TRBJ2-7
D: TRBD1
V: TRBV27
CDR3: CASSLHRTGGFHEQYF
DNA: TGTGCCAGCAGTTTGCATAGGACAGGGGGCTTCCACGAGCAGTACTTC

size: once
J: TRBJ2-7
D: .
V: TRBV28
CDR3: CASTRGSAGLYEQYF
DNA: TGTGCCAGCACCCGGGGCAGTGCGGGGCTATACGAGCAGTACTTC

size: .
J: TRBJ2-3
D: TRBD2
V: TRBV28
CDR3: CASSSYGLAGGPTDTQYF
DNA: TGTGCCAGCAGTTCCTACGGACTAGCGGGAGGGCCCACAGATACGCAGTATTTT

size: .
J: TRBJ2-3
D: TRBD2
V: TRBV19
CDR3: CASSSHQTSGGPDTQYF
DNA: TGTGCCAGTAGTTCCCACCAGACTAGCGGGGGACCAGATACGCAGTATTTT

size: .
J: TRBJ2-7
D: TRBD1
V: TRBV6-1
CDR3: CASSARTGSLEQYF
DNA: TGTGCCAGCAGTGCCAGGACAGGGTCCCTCGAGCAGTACTTC

size: .
J: TRBJ1-2
D: TRBD1
V: TRBV15
CDR3: CATSAVRDRGISGYTF
DNA: TGTGCCACTAGCGCCGTCCGGGACAGGGGAATCTCTGGCTACACCTTC

size: once
J: TRBJ2-3
D: .
V: TRBV7-7
CDR3: CASSLVISDTQYF
DNA: TGTGCTAGCAGCTTAGTTATATCCGATACGCAGTATTTT

size: .
J: TRBJ2-7
D: .
V: TRBV7-9
CDR3: CATNWVGRGNYEQYF
DNA: TGTGCCACCAATTGGGTGGGCAGGGGAAACTACGAGCAGTACTTC

size: .
J: TRBJ2-5
D: TRBD1
V: TRBV2
CDR3: CASDGQGRIETQYF
DNA: TGTGCCAGCGATGGACAGGGAAGGATCGAGACCCAGTACTTC

size: .
J: TRBJ2-1
D: TRBD2
V: TRBV9
CDR3: CASSLGLAGDLGEQFF
DNA: TGTGCCAGCAGCCTTGGACTAGCGGGAGATCTTGGTGAGCAGTTCTTC

size: .
J: TRBJ1-5
D: .
V: TRBV18
CDR3: CASSPPGGGYNQPQHF
DNA: TGTGCCAGCTCACCACCAGGCGGGGGGTACAATCAGCCCCAGCATTTT

size: .
J: TRBJ2-1
D: TRBD2
V: TRBV6-5
CDR3: CASSYETSGRGNEQFF
DNA: TGTGCCAGCAGTTACGAGACTAGCGGGAGGGGTAATGAGCAGTTCTTC

size: .
J: TRBJ2-7
D: .
V: TRBV5-6
CDR3: CASSFTGTGSYEQYF
DNA: TGTGCCAGCAGCTTCACCGGGACTGGGTCGTACGAGCAGTACTTC

size: .
J: TRBJ2-7
D: TRBD2
V: TRBV5-1
CDR3: CASSLAAGVNEQYF
DNA: TGCGCCAGCAGCTTGGCCGCGGGAGTGAATGAGCAGTACTTC

size: .
J: TRBJ2-1
D: .
V: TRBV6-5
CDR3: CASSYDGAAEQFF
DNA: TGTGCCAGCAGTTACGATGGGGCGGCTGAGCAGTTCTTC

size: few
J: TRBJ1-5
D: .
V: TRBV28
CDR3: CASSIRYQPQHF
DNA: TGTGCCAGCAGTATCAGGTACCAGCCCCAGCATTTT

size: .
J: TRBJ2-1
D: .
V: TRBV2
CDR3: CASSEPGANEQFF
DNA: TGTGCCAGCAGTGAACCAGGGGCCAATGAGCAGTTCTTC

size: .
J: TRBJ2-1
D: .
V: TRBV4-1
CDR3: CASSQDTAVSSYNEQFF
DNA: TGCGCCAGCAGCCAAGATACGGCGGTAAGCTCCTACAATGAGCAGTTCTTC

size: .
J: TRBJ1-1
D: TRBD1
V: TRBV11-1
CDR3: CASSKDRAGTEAFF
DNA: TGTGCCAGCAGCAAGGACAGGGCTGGCACTGAAGCTTTCTTT

size: .
J: TRBJ2-5
D: .
V: TRBV28
CDR3: CASRGRGGRKTQYF
DNA: TGTGCCAGTCGGGGCAGGGGAGGGAGAAAGACCCAGTACTTC

size: once
J: TRBJ2-3
D: TRBD2
V: TRBV28
CDR3: CASSSPRGGARTDTQYF
DNA: TGTGCCAGCAGTTCACCCCGGGGGGGGGCTCGCACAGATACGCAGTATTTT

size: .
J: TRBJ2-1
D: .
V: TRBV7-9
CDR3: CASSDPSGGGFRHEQFF
DNA: TGTGCCAGCAGCGACCCCAGCGGAGGAGGGTTTCGACATGAGCAGTTCTTC

size: .
J: TRBJ2-7
D: TRBD2
V: TRBV10-3
CDR3: CAISEWGGRASEQYF
DNA: TGTGCCATCAGTGAGTGGGGCGGGAGGGCCTCCGAGCAGTACTTC

size: .
J: TRBJ2-3
D: TRBD2
V: TRBV4-1
CDR3: CASSQRTSELQDTQYF
DNA: TGCGCCAGCAGCCAGAGGACTAGCGAGTTACAAGATACGCAGTATTTT

size: .
J: TRBJ2-3
D: .
V: TRBV5-1
CDR3: CASSLSAASSTDTQYF
DNA: TGCGCCAGCAGCTTATCAGCGGCCTCTAGCACAGATACGCAGTATTTT

size: .
J: TRBJ2-1
D: TRBD1
V: TRBV2
CDR3: CASSFRGRNEQFF
DNA: TGTGCCAGCAGTTTTAGGGGGCGCAATGAGCAGTTCTTC

size: once
J: TRBJ2-7
D: .
V: TRBV10-2
CDR3: CASSEIATQYF
DNA: TGCGCCAGCAGTGAGATCGCTACCCAGTACTTC

size: .
J: TRBJ2-7
D: TRBD1
V: TRBV28
CDR3: CASTGTGASYEQYF
DNA: TGTGCCAGCACCGGGACAGGGGCCTCCTACGAGCAGTACTTC

size: .
J: TRBJ2-7
D: .
V: TRBV7-2
CDR3: CASSYNPGWEQYF
DNA: TGTGCCAGCAGCTACAACCCAGGGTGGGAGCAGTACTTC